The sequence of this TCR beta chain was determined in a study of CD8+CD57+ T cells in acquired aplastic anemia. Study context: The mean DNA yield obtained from sorted CD4+ and CD8+ cells came to roughly 3.4 ug. CD4+ reads averaged about 10.8 million in healthy donors.

This clonotype was seen ten or more times. Its target is not known. Genomic DNA, the template, was used for profiling of the TCR beta VDJ and CDR3. TCRdb independently ran MiXCR on the reads; one entry per CDR3 protein. The sample lists some 150,000 distinct CDR3 sequences, approximately 41% occurring once. Unmatched junction bases numbered 15, after V lost 6 bases and J lost 0 bases. Germline CDR1 DFQATT, CDR2 SNEGSKA (reference sequence). The CDR3 runs to 18 residues. Study conclusions and caveats: Any difference that existed in CD8+ Simpson's diversity between patients and controls was not significant.

The chain is built from TRBV20-1 and TRBJ2-3; 10 positions match TRBD1. This clonotype originated in a human donor in good health, serving as a control. Material for sequencing was sorted CD4+, CD8+, or CD8+CD57+ T cells (not recorded which) from PBMCs. CDR3 sequence: CSAARSPPGQGSTDTQYF. In nucleotides, the CDR3 is TGCAGTGCCGCTAGATCTCCCCCGGGACAGGGGAGCACAGATACGCAGTATTTT.